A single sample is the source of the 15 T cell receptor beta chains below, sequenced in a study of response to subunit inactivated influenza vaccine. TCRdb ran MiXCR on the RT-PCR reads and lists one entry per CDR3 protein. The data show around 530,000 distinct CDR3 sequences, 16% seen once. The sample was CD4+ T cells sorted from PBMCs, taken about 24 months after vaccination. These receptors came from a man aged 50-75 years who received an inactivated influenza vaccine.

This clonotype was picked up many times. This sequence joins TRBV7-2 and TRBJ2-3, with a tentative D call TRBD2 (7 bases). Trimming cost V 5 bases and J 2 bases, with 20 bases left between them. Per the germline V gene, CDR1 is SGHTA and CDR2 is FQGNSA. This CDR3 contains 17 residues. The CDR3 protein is CASSPRGGPGVTDTQYF. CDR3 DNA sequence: TGTGCCAGCAGCCCTAGGGGGGGACCGGGGGTCACAGATACGCAGTATTTT.

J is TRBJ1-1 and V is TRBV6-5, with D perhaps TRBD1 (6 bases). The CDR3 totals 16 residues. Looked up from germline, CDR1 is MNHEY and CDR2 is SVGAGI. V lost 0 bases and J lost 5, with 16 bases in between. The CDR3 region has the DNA TGTGCCAGCAGTTACTCATTCCCGGTACAGGGAACTGAAGCTTTCTTT. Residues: CASSYSFPVQGTEAFF.

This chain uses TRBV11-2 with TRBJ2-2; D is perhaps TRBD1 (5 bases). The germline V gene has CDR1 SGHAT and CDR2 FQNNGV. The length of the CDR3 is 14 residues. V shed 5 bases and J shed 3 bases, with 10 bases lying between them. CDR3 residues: CASSHMTDTGELFF. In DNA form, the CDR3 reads TGTGCCAGCAGCCACATGACAGACACCGGGGAGCTGTTTTTT.

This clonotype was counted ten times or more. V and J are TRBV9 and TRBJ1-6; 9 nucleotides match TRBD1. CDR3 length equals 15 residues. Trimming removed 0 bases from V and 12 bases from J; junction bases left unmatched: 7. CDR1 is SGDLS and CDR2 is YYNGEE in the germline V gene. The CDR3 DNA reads TGTGCCAGCAGCGTAGCCGGGACAGGGCTCGGACCCCTCCACTTT. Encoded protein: CASSVAGTGLGPLHF.

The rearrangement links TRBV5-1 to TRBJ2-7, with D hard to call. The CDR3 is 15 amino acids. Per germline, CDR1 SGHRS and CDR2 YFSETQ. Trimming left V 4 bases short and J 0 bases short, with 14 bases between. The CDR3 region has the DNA TGCGCCAGCAGCCCCAATTCGGGTGCCTCCTACGAGCAGTACTTC. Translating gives CASSPNSGASYEQYF. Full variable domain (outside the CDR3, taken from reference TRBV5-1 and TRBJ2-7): KAGVTQTPRYLIKTRGQQVTLSCSPISGHRSVSWYQQTPGQGLQFLFEYFSETQRNKGNFPGRFSGRQFSNSRSEMNVSTLELGDSALYLCASSPNSGASYEQYFGPGTRLTVT.

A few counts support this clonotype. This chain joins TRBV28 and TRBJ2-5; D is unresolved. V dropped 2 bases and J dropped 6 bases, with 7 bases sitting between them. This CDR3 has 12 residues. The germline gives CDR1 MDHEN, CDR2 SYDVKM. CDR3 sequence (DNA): TGTGCCAGCAGTTTAGGGGTAAAGACCCAGTACTTC. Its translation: CASSLGVKTQYF.

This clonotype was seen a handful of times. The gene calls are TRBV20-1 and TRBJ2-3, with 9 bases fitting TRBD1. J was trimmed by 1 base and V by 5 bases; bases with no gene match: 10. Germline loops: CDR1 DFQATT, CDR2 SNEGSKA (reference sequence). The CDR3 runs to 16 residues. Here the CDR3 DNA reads TGCAGTGCTTCCCAAGGGGACAGGGTTGGCACAGATACGCAGTATTTT. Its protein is CSASQGDRVGTDTQYF.

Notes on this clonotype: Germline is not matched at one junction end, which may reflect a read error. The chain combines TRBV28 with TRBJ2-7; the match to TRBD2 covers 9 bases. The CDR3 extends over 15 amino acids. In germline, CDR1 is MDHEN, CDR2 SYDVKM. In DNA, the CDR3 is TGTGCCAGCCGTTTACGGCGGGGGGGCTCGTGGGAGCAGTACTTC. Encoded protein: CASRLRRGGSWEQYF.

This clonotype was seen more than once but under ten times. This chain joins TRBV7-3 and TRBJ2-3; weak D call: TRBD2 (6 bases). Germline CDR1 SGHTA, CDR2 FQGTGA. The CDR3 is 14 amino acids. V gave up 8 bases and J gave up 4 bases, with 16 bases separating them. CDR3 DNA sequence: TGTGCCAGCGCCCCCGGGAGAGGCGCAGATACGCAGTATTTT. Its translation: CASAPGRGADTQYF.

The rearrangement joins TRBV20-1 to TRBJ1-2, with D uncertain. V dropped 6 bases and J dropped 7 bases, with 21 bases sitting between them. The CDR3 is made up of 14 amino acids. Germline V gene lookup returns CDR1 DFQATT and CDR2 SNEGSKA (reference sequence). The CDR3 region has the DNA TGCAGTGCGACTCCTCGAGGGTTGGAAGGTGGCTACACCTTC. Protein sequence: CSATPRGLEGGYTF.

The CDR3 DNA sequence: TGTGCCAGCAGCCCATGGGACGGTAGCAATCAGCCCCAGCATTTT. Amino acids: CASSPWDGSNQPQHF. This chain links TRBV7-2 with TRBJ1-5, with D possibly being TRBD1 (5 bases). CDR3 length equals 15 residues. Deletions cut 5 bases from V and 0 bases from J, with 11 bases between. The germline V gene encodes CDR1 SGHTA and CDR2 FQGNSA.

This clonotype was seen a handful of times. CDR3 sequence: CSVDPSGIDEQFF. In nucleotides, the CDR3 is TGCAGCGTTGATCCTAGCGGGATCGATGAGCAGTTCTTC. This chain uses TRBV29-1 with TRBJ2-1, with 9 positions matching TRBD2. V was pared by 3 bases and J by 8 bases, with 5 bases of the junction left unmatched. This CDR3 region has 13 residues. The germline V gene has CDR1 SQVTM and CDR2 ANQGSEA.

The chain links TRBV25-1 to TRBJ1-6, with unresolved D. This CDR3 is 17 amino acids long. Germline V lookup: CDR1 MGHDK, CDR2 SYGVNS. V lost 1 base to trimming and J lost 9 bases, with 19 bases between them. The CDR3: CASSELGTGQASSPLHF. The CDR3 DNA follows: TGTGCCAGCAGTGAATTAGGAACGGGCCAAGCGAGTTCACCCCTCCACTTT.

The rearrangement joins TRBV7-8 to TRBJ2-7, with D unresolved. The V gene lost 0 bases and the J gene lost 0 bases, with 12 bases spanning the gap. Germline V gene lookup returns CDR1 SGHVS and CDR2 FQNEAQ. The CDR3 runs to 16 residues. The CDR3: CASSLASGLHSYEQYF. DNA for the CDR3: TGTGCCAGCAGCTTAGCGTCTGGGTTACACTCCTACGAGCAGTACTTC. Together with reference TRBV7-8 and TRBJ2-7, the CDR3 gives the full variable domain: GAGVSQSPRYKVAKRGQDVALRCDPISGHVSLFWYQQALGQGPEFLTYFQNEAQLDKSGLPSDRFFAERPEGSVSTLKIQRTQQEDSAVYLCASSLASGLHSYEQYFGPGTRLTVT.

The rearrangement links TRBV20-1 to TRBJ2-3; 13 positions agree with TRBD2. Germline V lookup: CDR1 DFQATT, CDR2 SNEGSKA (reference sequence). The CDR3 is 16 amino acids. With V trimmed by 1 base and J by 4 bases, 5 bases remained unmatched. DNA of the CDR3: TGCAGTGCTAGAGCTACTAGCGGGGGGGGCGCAGATACGCAGTATTTT. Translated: CSARATSGGGADTQYF.